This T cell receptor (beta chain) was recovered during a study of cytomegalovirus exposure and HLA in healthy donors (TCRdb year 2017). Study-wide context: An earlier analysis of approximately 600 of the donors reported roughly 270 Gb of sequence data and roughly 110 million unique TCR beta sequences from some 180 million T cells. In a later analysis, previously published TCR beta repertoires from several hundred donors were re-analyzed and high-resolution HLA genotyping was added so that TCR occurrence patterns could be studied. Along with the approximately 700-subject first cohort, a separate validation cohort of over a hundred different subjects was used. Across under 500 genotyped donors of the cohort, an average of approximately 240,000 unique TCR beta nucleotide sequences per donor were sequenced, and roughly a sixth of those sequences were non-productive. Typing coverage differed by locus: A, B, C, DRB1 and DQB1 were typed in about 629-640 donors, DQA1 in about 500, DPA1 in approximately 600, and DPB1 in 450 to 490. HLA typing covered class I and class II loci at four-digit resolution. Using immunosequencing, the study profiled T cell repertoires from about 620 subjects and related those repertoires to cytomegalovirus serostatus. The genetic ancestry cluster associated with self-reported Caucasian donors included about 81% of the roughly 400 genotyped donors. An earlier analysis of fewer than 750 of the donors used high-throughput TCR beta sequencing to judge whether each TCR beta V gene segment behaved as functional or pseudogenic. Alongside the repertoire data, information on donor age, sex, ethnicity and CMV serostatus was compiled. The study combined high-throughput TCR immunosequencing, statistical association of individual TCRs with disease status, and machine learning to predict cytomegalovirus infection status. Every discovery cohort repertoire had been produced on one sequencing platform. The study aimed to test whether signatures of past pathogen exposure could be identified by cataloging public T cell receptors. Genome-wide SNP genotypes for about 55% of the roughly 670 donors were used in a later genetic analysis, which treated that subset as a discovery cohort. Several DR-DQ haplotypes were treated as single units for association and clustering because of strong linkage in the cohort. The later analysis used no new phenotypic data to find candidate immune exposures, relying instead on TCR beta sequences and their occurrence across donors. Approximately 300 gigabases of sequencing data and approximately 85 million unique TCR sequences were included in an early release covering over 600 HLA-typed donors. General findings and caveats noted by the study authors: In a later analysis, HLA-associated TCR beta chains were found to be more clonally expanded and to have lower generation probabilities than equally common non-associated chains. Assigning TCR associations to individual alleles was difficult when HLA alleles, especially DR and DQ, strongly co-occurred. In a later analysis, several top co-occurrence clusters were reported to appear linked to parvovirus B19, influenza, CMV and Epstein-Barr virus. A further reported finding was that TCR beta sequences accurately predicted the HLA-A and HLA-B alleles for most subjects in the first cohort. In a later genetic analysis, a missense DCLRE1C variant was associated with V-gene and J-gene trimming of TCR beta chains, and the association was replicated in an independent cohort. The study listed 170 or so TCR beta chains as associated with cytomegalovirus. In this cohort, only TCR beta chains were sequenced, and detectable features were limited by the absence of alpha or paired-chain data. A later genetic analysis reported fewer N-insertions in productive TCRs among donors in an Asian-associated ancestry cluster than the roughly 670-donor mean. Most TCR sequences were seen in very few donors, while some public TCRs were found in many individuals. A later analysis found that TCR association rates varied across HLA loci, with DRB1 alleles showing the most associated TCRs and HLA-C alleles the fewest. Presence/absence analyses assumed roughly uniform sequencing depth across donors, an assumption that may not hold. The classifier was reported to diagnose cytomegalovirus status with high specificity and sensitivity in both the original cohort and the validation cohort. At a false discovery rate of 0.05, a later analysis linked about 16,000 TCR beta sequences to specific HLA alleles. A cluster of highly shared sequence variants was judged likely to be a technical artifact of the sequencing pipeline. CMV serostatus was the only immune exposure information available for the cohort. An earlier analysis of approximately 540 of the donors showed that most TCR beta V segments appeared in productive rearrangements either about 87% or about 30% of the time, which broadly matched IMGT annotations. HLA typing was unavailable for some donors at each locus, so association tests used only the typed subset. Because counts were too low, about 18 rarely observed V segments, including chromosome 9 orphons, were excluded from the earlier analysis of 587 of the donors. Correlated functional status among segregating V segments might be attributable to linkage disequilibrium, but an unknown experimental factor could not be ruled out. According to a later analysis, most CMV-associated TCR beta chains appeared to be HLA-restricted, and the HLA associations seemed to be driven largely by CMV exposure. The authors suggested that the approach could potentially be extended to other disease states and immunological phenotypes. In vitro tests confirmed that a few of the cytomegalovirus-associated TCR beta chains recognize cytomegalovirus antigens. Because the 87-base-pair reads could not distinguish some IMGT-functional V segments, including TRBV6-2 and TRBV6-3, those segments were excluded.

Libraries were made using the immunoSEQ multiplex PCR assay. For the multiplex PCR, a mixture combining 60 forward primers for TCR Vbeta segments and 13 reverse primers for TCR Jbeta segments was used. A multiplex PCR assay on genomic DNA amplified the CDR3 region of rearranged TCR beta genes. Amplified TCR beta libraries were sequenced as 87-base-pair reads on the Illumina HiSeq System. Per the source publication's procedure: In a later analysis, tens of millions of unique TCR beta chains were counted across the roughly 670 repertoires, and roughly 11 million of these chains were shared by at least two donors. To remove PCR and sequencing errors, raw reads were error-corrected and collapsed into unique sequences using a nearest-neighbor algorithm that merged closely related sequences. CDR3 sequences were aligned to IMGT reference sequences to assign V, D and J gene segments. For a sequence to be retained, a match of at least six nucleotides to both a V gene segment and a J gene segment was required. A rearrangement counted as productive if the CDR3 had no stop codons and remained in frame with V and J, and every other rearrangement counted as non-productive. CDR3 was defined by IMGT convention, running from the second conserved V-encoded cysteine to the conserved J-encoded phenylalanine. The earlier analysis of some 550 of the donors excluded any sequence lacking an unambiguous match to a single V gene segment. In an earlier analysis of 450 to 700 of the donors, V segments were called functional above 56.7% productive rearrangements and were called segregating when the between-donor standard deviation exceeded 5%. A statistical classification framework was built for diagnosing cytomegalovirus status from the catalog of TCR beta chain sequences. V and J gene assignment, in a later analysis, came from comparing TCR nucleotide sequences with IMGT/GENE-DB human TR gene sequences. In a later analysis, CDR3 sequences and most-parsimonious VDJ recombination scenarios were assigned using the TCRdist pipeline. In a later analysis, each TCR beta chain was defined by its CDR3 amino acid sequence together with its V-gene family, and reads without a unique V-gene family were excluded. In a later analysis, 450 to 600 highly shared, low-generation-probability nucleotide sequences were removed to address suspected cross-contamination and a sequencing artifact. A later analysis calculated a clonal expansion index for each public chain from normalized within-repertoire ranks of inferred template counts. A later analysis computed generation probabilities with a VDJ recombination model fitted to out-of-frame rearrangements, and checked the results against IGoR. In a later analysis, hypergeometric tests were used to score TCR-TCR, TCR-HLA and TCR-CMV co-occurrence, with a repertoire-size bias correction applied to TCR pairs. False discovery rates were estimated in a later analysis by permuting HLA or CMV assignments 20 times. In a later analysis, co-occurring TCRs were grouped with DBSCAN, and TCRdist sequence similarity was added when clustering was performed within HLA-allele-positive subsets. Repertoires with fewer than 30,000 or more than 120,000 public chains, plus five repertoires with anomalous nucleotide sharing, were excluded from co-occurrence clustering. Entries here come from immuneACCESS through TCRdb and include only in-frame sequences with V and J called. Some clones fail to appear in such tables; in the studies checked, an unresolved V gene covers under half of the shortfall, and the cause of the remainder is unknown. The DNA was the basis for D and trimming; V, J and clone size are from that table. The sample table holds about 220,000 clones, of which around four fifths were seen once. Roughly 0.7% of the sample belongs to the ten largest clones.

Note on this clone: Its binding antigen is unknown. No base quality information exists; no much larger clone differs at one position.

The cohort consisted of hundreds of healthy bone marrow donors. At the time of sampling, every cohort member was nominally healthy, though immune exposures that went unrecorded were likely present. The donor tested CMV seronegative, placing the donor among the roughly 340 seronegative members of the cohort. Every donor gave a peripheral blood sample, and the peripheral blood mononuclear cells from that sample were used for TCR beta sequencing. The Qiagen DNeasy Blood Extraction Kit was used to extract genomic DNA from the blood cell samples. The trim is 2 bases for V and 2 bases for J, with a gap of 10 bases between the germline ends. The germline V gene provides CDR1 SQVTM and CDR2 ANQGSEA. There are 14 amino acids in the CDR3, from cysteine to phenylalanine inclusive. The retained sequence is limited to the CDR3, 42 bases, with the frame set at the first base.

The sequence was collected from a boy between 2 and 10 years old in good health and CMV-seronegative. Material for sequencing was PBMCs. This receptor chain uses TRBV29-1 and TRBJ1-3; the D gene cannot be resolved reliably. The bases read TGCAGCGTTGAAATTGGGCAGCCTGGAAACACCATATATTTT. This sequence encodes CSVEIGQPGNTIYF.